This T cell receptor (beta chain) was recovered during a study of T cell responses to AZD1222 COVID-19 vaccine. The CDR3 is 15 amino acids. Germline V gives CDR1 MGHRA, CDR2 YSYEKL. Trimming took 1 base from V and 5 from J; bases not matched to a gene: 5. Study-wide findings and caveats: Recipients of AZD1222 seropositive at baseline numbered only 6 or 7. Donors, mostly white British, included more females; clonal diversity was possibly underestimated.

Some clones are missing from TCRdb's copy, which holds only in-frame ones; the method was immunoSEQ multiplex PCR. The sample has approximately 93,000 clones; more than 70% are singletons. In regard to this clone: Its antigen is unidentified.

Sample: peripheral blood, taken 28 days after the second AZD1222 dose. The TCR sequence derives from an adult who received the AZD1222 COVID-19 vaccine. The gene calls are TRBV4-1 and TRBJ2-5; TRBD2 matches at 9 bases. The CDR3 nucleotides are TGCGCCAGCAGCCAAGTAGCGGGGGTTGCGGAGACCCAGTACTTC. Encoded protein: CASSQVAGVAETQYF.